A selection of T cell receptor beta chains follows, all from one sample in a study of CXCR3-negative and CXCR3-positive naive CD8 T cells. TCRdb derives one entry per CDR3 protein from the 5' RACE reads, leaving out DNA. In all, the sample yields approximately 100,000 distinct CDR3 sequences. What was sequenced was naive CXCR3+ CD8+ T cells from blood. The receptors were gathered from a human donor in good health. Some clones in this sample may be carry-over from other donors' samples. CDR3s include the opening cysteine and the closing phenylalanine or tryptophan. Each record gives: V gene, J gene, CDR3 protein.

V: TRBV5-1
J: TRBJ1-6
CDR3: CASSGQTYNSPLHF

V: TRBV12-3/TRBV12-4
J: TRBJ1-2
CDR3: CGTSRGTNYGYTF

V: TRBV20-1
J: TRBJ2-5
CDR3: CSARDIAGGPWETQYF

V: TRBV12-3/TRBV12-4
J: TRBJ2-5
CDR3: CASSTGQGYQETQYF

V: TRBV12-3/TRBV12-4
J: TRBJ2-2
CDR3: CASSVTSGGAGELFF

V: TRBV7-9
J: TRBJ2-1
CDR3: CASSGGGVWDEQFF

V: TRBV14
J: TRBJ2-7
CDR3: CASSLGTGAYEQYF

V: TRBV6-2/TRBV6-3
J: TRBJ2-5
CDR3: CASSYRGPTYQETQYF

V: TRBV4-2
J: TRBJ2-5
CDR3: CASSQGRDGGETQYF

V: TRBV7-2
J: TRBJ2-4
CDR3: CASRASGAKNIQYF

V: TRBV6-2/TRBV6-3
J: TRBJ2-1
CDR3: CASSFLAGEYNEQFF

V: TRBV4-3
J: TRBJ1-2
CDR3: CASSQDRGGGGYTF

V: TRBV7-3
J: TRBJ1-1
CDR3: CASSFVGGQAEAFF

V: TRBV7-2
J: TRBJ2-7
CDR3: CASSRTGTSGGLNYEQYF

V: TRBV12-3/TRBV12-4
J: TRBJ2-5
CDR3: CASRSGAEETQYF

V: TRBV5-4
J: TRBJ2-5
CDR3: CAYRRGAGPQEAQYF

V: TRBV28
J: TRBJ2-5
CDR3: CASSAGTIGQETQYF

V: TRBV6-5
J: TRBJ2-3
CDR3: CASRDRTSTDTQYF

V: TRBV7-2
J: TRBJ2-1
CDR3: CASSSGLNEQFF

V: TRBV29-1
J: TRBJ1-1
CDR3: CSVGEMNTEAFF

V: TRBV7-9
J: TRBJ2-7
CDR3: CASSLAASYEQYF

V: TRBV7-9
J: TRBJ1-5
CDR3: CASSWDSNQPQHF

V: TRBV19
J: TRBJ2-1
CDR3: CASSINWSGLSSYNEQFF

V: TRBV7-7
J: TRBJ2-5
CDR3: CASRGIGQETQYF

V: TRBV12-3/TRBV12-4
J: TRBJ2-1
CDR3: CASSLPGAGGELEQFF

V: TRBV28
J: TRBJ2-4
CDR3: CASSLRLSADREGNIQYF

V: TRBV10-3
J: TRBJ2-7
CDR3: CAISARAVAYEQYF

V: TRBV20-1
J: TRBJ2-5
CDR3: CSASMLGGSFPDF

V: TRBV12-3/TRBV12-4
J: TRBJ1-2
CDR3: CASSHRDHGYGYTF

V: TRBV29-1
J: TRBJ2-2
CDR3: CSVAGDGGELFF

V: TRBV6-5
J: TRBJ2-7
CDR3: CASRNRGRSYEQYF

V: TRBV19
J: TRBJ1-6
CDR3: CASSMWGAEDSPLHF

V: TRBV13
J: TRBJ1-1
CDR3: CASSRDRGEAFF

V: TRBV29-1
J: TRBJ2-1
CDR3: CSVALSGGGSSYNEQFF

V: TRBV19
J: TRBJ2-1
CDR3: CASAPYSGGNNEQFF

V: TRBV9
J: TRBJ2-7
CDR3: CASSVGGSTYEQYF

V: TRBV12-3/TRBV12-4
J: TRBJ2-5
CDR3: CASCINGTCRETQYF

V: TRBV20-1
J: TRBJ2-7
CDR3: CSAPDSYEQYF

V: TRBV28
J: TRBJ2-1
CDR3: CASHPRTSYEQFF

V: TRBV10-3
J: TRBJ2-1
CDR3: CAIKGNNEQFF

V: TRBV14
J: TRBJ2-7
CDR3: CASSQVPHEQYF

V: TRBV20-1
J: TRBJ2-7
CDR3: CSADRSSYEQYF

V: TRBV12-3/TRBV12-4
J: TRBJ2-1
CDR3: CASKLAGGYNEQFF

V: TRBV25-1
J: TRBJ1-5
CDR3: CASKGQYNQPQHF

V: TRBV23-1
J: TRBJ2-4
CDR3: CASSQGTGGGKNIQYF

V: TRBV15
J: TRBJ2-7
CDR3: CATSVSGTYEQYF

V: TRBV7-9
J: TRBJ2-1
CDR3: CANSPSGQLHNEQFF

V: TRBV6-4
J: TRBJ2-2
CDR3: CASSEGNTGELFF

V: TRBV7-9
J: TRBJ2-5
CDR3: CASSVTSGGITYETQYF

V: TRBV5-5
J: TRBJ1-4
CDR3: CASSLAGAANEKLFF

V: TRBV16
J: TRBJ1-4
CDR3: CASSQAGVEEKLFF

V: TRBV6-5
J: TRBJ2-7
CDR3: CASSYRGRVHEQYF

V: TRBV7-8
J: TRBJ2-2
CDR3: CASSFTGMATGELFF

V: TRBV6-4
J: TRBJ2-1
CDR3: CASSKQGGSVNEQFF

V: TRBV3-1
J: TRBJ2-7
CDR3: CASSQDYGYEQYF

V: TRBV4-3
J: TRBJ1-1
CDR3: CASSQDRTGAEAFF

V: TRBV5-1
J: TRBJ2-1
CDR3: CASSPTYNEQFF

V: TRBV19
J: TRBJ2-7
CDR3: CASSSPPPGEQYF

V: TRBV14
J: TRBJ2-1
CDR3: CASIHYNEQFF